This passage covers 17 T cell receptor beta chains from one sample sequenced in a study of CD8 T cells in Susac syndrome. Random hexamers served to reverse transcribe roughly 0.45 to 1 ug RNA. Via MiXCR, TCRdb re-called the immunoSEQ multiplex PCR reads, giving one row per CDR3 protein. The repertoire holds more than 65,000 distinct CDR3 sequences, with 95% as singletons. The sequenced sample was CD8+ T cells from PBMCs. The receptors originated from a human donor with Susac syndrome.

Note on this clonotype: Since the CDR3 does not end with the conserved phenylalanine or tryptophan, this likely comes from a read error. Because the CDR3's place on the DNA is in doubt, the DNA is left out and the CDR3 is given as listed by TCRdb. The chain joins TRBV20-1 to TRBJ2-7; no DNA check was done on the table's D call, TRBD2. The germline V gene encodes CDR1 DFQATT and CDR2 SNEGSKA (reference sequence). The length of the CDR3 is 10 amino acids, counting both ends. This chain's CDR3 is CSATSTGTSI.

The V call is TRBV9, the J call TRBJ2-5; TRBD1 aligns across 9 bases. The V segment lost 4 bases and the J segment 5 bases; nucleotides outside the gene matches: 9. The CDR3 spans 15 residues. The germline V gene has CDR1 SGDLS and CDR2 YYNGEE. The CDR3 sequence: CASSSQDRGIETQYF. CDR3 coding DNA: TGTGCCAGCAGCAGCCAGGACAGGGGCATTGAGACCCAGTACTTC.

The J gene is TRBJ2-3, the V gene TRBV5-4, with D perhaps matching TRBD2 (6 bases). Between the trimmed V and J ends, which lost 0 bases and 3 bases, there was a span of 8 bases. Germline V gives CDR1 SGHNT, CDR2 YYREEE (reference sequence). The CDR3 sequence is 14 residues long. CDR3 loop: CASSLGRETDTQYF. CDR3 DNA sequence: TGTGCCAGCAGCTTGGGGAGGGAAACAGATACGCAGTATTTT.

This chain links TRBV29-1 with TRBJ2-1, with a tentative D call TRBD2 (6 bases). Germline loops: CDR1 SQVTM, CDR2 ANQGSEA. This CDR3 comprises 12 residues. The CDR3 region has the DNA TGCACCTCCGGAGGGCTAGAGGGTGAGCAGTTCTTC. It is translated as CTSGGLEGEQFF.

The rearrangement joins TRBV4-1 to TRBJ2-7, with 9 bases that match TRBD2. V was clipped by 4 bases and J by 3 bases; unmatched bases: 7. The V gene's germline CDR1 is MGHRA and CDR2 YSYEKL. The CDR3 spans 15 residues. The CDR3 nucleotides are TGCGCCAGCAGCCTACAAATAGCGGGAGACTACGAGCAGTACTTC. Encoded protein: CASSLQIAGDYEQYF.

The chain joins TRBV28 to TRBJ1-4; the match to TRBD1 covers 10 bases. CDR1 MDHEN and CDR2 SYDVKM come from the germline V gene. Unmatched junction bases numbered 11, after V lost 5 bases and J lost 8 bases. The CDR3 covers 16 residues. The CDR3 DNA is TGTGCCAGCAGTCCCATTGAAGGACAGGGGGGCGAAAAACTGTTTTTT. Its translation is CASSPIEGQGGEKLFF.

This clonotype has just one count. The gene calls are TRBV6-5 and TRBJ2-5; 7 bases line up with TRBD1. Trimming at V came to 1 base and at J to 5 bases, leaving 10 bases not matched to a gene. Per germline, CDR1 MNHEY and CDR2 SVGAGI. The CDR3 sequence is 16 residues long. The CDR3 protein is CASSYWARGQMETQYF. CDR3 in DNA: TGTGCCAGCAGTTACTGGGCGAGGGGGCAGATGGAGACCCAGTACTTC.

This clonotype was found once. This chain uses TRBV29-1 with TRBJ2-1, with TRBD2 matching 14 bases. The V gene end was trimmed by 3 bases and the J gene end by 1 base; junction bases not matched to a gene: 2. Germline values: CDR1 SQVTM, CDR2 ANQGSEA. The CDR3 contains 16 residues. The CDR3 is CSVEGLAGESYNEQFF. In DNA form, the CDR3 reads TGCAGCGTTGAGGGACTAGCGGGAGAATCCTACAATGAGCAGTTCTTC.

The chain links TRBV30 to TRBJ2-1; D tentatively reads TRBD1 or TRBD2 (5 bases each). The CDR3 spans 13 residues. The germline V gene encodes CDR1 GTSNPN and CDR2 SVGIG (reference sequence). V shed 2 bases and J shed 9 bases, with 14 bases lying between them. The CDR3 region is CAWSNGAEGEQFF. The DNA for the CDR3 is TGTGCCTGGAGTAACGGGGCCGAAGGTGAGCAGTTCTTC.

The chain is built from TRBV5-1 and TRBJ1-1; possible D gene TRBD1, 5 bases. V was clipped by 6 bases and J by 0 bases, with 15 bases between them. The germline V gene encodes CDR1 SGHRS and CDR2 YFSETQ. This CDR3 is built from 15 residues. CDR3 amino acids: CASTLGRGLNTEAFF. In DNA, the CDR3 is TGCGCCAGCACTTTGGGGAGGGGCTTGAACACTGAAGCTTTCTTT. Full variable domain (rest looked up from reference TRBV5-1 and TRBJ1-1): KAGVTQTPRYLIKTRGQQVTLSCSPISGHRSVSWYQQTPGQGLQFLFEYFSETQRNKGNFPGRFSGRQFSNSRSEMNVSTLELGDSALYLCASTLGRGLNTEAFFGQGTRLTVV.

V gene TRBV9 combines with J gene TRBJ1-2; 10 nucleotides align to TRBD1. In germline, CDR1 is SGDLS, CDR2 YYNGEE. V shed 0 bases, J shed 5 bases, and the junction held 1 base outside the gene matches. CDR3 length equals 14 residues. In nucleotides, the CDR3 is TGTGCCAGCAGCGTAGGGGACAGGGGATATGGCTACACCTTC. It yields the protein CASSVGDRGYGYTF. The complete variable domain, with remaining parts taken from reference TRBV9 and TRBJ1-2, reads DSGVTQTPKHLITATGQRVTLRCSPRSGDLSVYWYQQSLDQGLQFLIQYYNGEERAKGNILERFSAQQFPDLHSELNLSSLELGDSALYFCASSVGDRGYGYTFGSGTRLTVV.

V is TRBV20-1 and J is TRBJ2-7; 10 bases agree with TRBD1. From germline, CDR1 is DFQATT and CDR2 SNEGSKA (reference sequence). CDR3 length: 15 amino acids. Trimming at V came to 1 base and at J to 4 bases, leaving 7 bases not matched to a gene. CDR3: CSARVRDRGFYEQYF. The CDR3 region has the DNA TGCAGTGCTAGAGTCCGGGACAGGGGATTTTACGAGCAGTACTTC.

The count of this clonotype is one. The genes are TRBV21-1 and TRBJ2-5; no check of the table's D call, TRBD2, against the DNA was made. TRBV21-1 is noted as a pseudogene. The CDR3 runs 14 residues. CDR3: CASRRSGAQETQYF. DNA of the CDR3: TGTGCCAGCAGACGTAGCGGGGCCCAAGAGACCCAGTACTTC.

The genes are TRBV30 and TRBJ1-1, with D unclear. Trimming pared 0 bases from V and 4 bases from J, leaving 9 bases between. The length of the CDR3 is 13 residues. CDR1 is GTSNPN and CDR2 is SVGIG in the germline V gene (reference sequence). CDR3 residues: CAWSVAGVTEAFF. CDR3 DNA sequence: TGTGCCTGGAGTGTAGCGGGAGTCACTGAAGCTTTCTTT.

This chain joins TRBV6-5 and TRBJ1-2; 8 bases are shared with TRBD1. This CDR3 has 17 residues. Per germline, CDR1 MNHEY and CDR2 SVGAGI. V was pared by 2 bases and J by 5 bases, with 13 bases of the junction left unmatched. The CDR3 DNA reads TGTGCCAGCAGTTACCTCCAAACAGGGGGAGATGAGTATGGCTACACCTTC. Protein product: CASSYLQTGGDEYGYTF.

DNA for the CDR3: TGTGCCAGCGAAAGAGGTGTCGAGCAGTACTTC. Its translation: CASERGVEQYF. V is TRBV2 and J is TRBJ2-7; no clear D gene. The CDR3 length is 11 residues. Germline V gene data show CDR1 as SNHLY and CDR2 as FYNNEI. The germline V and J ends were trimmed by 8 bases and 6 bases, with 11 bases remaining between them.

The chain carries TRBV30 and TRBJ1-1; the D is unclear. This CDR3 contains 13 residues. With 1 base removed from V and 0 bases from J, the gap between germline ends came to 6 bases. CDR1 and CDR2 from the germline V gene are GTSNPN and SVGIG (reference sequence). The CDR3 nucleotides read TGTGCCTGGAGTGCGGCCATGAACACTGAAGCTTTCTTT. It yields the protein CAWSAAMNTEAFF.